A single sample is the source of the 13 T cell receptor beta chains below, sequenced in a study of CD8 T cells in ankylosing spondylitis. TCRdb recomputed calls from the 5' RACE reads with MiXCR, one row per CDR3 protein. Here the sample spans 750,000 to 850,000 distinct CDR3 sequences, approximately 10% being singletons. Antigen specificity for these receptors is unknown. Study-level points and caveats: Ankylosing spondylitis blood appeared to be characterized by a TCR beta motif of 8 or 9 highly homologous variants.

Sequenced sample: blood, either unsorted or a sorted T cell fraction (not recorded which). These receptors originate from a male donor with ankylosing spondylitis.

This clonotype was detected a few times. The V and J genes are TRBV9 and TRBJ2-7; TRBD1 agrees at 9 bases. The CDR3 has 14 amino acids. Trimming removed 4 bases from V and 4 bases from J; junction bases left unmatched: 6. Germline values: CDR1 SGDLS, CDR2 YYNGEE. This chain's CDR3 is CASSQSGQGYEQYF. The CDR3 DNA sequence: TGTGCCAGCAGCCAGTCGGGACAGGGTTACGAGCAGTACTTC.

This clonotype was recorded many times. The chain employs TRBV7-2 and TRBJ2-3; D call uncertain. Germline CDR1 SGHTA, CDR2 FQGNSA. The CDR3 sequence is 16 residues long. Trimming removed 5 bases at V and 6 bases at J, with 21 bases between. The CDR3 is CASSLNGPRNTDTQYF. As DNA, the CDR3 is TGTGCCAGCAGCCTAAACGGACCTAGGAATACGGATACGCAGTATTTT.

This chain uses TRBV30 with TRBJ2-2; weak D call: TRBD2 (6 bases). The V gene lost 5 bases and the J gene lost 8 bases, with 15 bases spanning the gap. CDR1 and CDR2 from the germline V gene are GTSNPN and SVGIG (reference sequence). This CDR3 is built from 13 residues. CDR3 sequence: CAWQRRDEGELFF. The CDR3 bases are TGTGCCTGGCAAAGGCGGGACGAAGGGGAGCTGTTTTTT.

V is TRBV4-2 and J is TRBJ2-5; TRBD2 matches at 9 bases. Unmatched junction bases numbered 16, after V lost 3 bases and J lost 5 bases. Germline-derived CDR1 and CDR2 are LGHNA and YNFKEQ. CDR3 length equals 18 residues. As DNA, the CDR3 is TGTGCCAGCAGCCAGTCCTTAGGCGGGGGGGCCGGAGAGGAGACCCAGTACTTC. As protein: CASSQSLGGGAGEETQYF.

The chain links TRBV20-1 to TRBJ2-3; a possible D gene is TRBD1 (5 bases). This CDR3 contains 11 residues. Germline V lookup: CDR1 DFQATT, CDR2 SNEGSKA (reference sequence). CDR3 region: CSPWGPDTQYF. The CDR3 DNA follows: TGCAGCCCCTGGGGCCCAGATACGCAGTATTTT.

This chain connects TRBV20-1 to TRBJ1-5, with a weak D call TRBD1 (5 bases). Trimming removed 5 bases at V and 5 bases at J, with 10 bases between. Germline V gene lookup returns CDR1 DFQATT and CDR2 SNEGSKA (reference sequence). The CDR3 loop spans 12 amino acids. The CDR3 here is CSAAQGDQPQHF. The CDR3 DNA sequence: TGCAGTGCTGCTCAGGGTGATCAGCCCCAGCATTTT.

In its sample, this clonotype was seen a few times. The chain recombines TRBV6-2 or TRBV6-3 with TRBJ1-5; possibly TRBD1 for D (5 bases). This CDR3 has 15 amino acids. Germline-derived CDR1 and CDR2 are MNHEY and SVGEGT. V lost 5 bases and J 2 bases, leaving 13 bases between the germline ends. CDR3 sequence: CASSPARARNQPQHF. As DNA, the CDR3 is TGTGCCAGCAGTCCCGCCAGGGCCCGCAATCAGCCCCAGCATTTT.

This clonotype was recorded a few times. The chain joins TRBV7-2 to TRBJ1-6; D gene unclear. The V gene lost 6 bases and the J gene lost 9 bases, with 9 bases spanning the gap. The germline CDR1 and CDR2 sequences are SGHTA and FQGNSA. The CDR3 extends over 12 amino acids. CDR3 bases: TGTGCCAGCAGGACAAGAAGTTCACCCCTCCACTTT. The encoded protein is CASRTRSSPLHF.

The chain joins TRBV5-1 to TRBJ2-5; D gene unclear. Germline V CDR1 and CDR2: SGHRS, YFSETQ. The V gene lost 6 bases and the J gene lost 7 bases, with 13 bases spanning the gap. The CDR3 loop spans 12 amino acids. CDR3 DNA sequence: TGCGCCAGCAACGTCGACATGGGGACCCAGTACTTC. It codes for CASNVDMGTQYF.

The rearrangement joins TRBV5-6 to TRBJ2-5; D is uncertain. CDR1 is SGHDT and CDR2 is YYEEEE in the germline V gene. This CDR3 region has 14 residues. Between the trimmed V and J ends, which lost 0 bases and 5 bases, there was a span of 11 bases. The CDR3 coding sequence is TGTGCCAGCAGCTTGGGACTGGGAAGGGAGACCCAGTACTTC. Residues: CASSLGLGRETQYF.

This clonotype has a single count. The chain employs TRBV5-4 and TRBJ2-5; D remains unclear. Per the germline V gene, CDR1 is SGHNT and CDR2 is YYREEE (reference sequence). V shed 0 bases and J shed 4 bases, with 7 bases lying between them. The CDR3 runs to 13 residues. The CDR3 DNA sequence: TGTGCCAGCAGCTTGGGTAGTGCAGAGACCCAGTACTTC. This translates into CASSLGSAETQYF.

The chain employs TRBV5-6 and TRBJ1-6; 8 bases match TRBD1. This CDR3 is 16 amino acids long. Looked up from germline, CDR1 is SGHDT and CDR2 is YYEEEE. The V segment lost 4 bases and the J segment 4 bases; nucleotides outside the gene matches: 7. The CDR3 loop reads CASSPRTGTYNSPLHF. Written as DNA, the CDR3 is TGTGCCAGCAGCCCGCGGACAGGGACTTATAATTCACCCCTCCACTTT.

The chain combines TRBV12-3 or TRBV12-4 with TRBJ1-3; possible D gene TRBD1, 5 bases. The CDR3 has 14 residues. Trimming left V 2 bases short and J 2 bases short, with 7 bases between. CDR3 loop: CASSLIRAGNTIYF. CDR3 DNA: TGTGCCAGCAGTTTAATCAGGGCTGGAAACACCATATATTTT.